A single sample gave rise to the 24 T cell receptor beta chains below, sequenced in a study of early T cells in non-severe SARS-CoV-2 infection. TCRdb re-called the 5' RACE reads with MiXCR, one entry per CDR3 protein. In the table there are some 40,000 distinct CDR3 sequences, roughly 4.7% of which are singletons. What was sequenced was whole blood. The receptors were sampled from an adult who was a healthcare worker with PCR-confirmed SARS-CoV-2 infection or an uninfected control (not recorded which).

There are many counts of this clonotype. This chain connects TRBV24-1 to TRBJ2-2, with no clear D. Germline V CDR1 and CDR2: KGHDR, SFDVKD. V was shortened by 3 bases and J by 7 bases, with 14 bases between the two germline ends. This CDR3 is built from 15 residues. The CDR3 DNA follows: TGTGCCACCAGTGATGCAGGACGGAACGACGGGGAGCTGTTTTTT. It codes for CATSDAGRNDGELFF.

This clonotype was detected many times. V usage is TRBV7-9 and J usage is TRBJ1-1; D remains unclear. The length of the CDR3 is 14 residues. In germline, CDR1 is SEHNR, CDR2 FQNEAQ (reference sequence). The ends were cut back, 0 bases at V and 11 bases at J, with 16 bases in the middle. The CDR3 is CASSLAEGGLRAFF. The CDR3 nucleotides are TGTGCCAGCAGCTTAGCTGAGGGCGGGCTGAGGGCTTTCTTT.

This clonotype was counted between two and nine times. The CDR3: CASSPFIGRYEQYF. The CDR3 bases are TGTGCCAGTAGTCCTTTCATCGGGAGATACGAGCAGTACTTC. The chain couples TRBV19 to TRBJ2-7; tentatively, D is TRBD2 (6 bases). The germline V gene has CDR1 LNHDA and CDR2 SQIVND (reference sequence). The CDR3 has 14 residues. With 5 bases removed from V and 4 bases from J, the gap between germline ends came to 15 bases.

Concerning this clonotype itself: The final CDR3 position lacks the conserved phenylalanine or tryptophan, pointing to a likely read error. The rearrangement uses TRBV29-1 and TRBJ2-6; D remains ambiguous. The CDR3 covers 13 residues. Trimming pared 6 bases from V and 0 bases from J, leaving 6 bases between. Germline V gene sequence: CDR1 SQVTM, CDR2 ANQGSEA. The CDR3 nucleotides are TGCAGCGTCCGGAACTCTGGGGCCAACGTCCTGACTTCC. Translation gives CSVRNSGANVLTS.

This clonotype was recorded many times. V usage is TRBV2 and J usage is TRBJ1-1; TRBD1 matches 8 bases. Unmatched junction bases numbered 8, after V lost 6 bases and J lost 5 bases. The CDR3 runs to 14 residues. Germline CDR1 and CDR2: SNHLY and FYNNEI. In nucleotides, the CDR3 is TGTGCCAGCAGACAACAGGGGGTACAAACTGAAGCTTTCTTT. Residues: CASRQQGVQTEAFF. The full variable domain, completed using reference TRBV2 and TRBJ1-1, is EPEVTQTPSHQVTQMGQEVILRCVPISNHLYFYWYRQILGQKVEFLVSFYNNEISEKSEIFDDQFSVERPDGSNFTLKIRSTKLEDSAMYFCASRQQGVQTEAFFGQGTRLTVV.

The sample holds many counts of this clonotype. The chain has TRBV24-1 and TRBJ2-4; no clear D. From germline, CDR1 is KGHDR and CDR2 SFDVKD. The V and J ends lost 9 bases and 0 bases respectively, with 17 bases between them. The CDR3 spans 16 residues. CDR3: CATVDCKNLAKNIQYF. Here the CDR3 DNA reads TGTGCCACCGTAGATTGCAAGAACCTAGCCAAAAACATTCAGTACTTC.

This clonotype was counted many times. The chain couples TRBV7-8 to TRBJ1-6, with D possibly matching TRBD1 (5 bases). V was trimmed by 3 bases and J by 5 bases, leaving 11 bases between them. The germline V gene encodes CDR1 SGHVS and CDR2 FQNEAQ. CDR3 length: 15 amino acids. CDR3 in amino acids: CASSFSSGDNSPLHF. The CDR3 coding sequence is TGTGCCAGCAGCTTTAGTTCGGGGGATAATTCACCCCTCCACTTT.

This clonotype occurred a few times. The chain has TRBV6-6 and TRBJ2-7; TRBD2 matches 8 bases. This CDR3 comprises 14 residues. Germline assignment: CDR1 MNHNY and CDR2 SVGAGI (reference sequence). The V and J ends lost 5 bases and 2 bases, in that order; junction bases with no gene match: 5. In DNA form, the CDR3 reads TGTGCCAGCAGTAGTAGCGGGGCACCCTACGAGCAGTACTTC. Protein: CASSSSGAPYEQYF.

By its share, this clonotype is medium-sized. The chain joins TRBV19 to TRBJ1-5; D possibly corresponds to TRBD1 (5 bases). Germline lookup yields CDR1 LNHDA and CDR2 SQIVND (reference sequence). The CDR3 length is 14 residues. V dropped 6 bases and J dropped 5 bases, with 14 bases sitting between them. CDR3 in DNA: TGTGCCAGTAGCCTAGGCGGGGGGTATCAGCCCCAGCATTTT. This codes for CASSLGGGYQPQHF.

This clonotype was observed at least ten times. The V call is TRBV20-1, the J call TRBJ2-1; possible D gene TRBD1, 7 bases. The CDR3 runs to 15 residues. Per germline, CDR1 DFQATT and CDR2 SNEGSKA (reference sequence). V lost 2 bases and J 3 bases, leaving 14 bases between the germline ends. The CDR3 sequence is CSARNQGEDYNEQFF. The CDR3 DNA follows: TGCAGTGCTAGAAACCAGGGGGAGGACTACAATGAGCAGTTCTTC.

In its sample, this clonotype was seen many times. CDR3 in amino acids: CASSSGGCIKNSPLHF. Here the CDR3 DNA reads TGTGCCAGCAGCTCAGGGGGCTGTATAAAGAATTCACCCCTCCACTTT. This chain links TRBV7-7 with TRBJ1-6, with 8 bases fitting TRBD1. There are 16 residues in the CDR3. Trimming removed 4 bases from V and 7 bases from J; junction bases left unmatched: 9. The V gene's germline CDR1 is SSHAT and CDR2 FNYEAQ (reference sequence).

This chain connects TRBV5-5 to TRBJ2-1; 9 bases fit TRBD1. The CDR3 is 12 residues long. Germline V lookup: CDR1 SGHKS, CDR2 YYEKEE (reference sequence). J gave up 11 bases and V 6 bases, and 6 bases lay outside the gene matches. The CDR3 sequence is CASIQDRGQQFF. The CDR3 coding sequence is TGTGCCAGCATCCAGGACAGGGGCCAGCAGTTCTTC.

This clonotype has ten or more counts. In DNA, the CDR3 is TGTGCCAGCAGCTTACGAGGGGGACTCTTAAACACCGGGGAGCTGTTTTTT. Its translation: CASSLRGGLLNTGELFF. This chain uses TRBV7-2 with TRBJ2-2, with D perhaps being TRBD1 or TRBD2 (6 bases each). V was cut by 2 bases and J by 2 bases, with 15 bases left in between. Germline CDR1 and CDR2: SGHTA and FQGNSA. This CDR3 has 17 amino acids.

This chain links TRBV6-5 with TRBJ2-6; no definite D call. In germline, CDR1 is MNHEY, CDR2 SVGAGI. The V end lost 7 bases, the J end lost 4 bases, and 5 bases lay between the germline ends. The CDR3 is made up of 12 amino acids. This CDR3 is CASTSGANVLTF. The DNA of the CDR3 is TGTGCCAGCACCAGCGGGGCCAACGTCCTGACTTTC.

Notes on this clonotype: A much bigger clone sits one base away, suggesting this may be a read error. The chain is built from TRBV28 and TRBJ1-2; D is ambiguous. The germline V gene has CDR1 MDHEN and CDR2 SYDVKM. The CDR3 is 12 residues long. The chain's CDR3 is CASVGVNYGYSF. Here the CDR3 DNA reads TGTGCCAGCGTCGGGGTCAACTATGGCTACTCCTTC.

This clonotype was counted ten times or more. The V call is TRBV10-3, the J call TRBJ1-5, with D unresolved. Germline V CDR1 and CDR2: ENHRY, SYGVKD. V shed 3 bases and J shed 4 bases, with 4 bases lying between them. The CDR3 contains 12 residues. The CDR3 DNA reads as TGTGCCATCAGTGAAAGGAATCAGCCCCAGCATTTT. Its translation is CAISERNQPQHF.

This clonotype was recorded at least ten times. The chain combines TRBV20-1 with TRBJ2-1, with 10 bases lining up with TRBD2. Per the germline V gene, CDR1 is DFQATT and CDR2 is SNEGSKA (reference sequence). V lost 1 base, J lost 4 bases, and 7 bases stayed unmatched. The CDR3 is 16 residues long. CDR3 bases: TGCAGTGCTAGAGGTCGGAGCGGGAGGGGGTACAATGAGCAGTTCTTC. It codes for CSARGRSGRGYNEQFF.

This clonotype was counted a few times. J is TRBJ2-3 and V is TRBV3-1; the D gene is possibly TRBD2 (8 bases). V was clipped by 1 base and J by 3 bases, with 20 bases between them. In germline, CDR1 is LGHDT, CDR2 YNNKEL (reference sequence). The CDR3 length is 18 residues. This chain's CDR3 is CASSQGGGAGGRTDTQYF. CDR3 nucleotide sequence: TGTGCCAGCAGCCAAGGAGGGGGCGCGGGAGGCCGGACAGATACGCAGTATTTT.

This clonotype was observed many times. The chain carries TRBV7-6 and TRBJ1-2, with D possibly matching TRBD1 (6 bases). V shed 4 bases and J shed 5 bases, with 11 bases lying between them. This CDR3 region has 13 residues. CDR1 is SGHVS, CDR2 FNYEAQ, per germline. The DNA of the CDR3 is TGTGCCAGCAGCTCGGGCGGGACATATGGCTACACCTTC. Its translation is CASSSGGTYGYTF.

There are a few counts of this clonotype. The V call is TRBV7-2, the J call TRBJ2-1; a weak D match, TRBD1 (5 bases). CDR3 length equals 12 residues. The ends were cut back, 5 bases at V and 7 bases at J, with 9 bases in the middle. The V gene's germline CDR1 is SGHTA and CDR2 FQGNSA. The CDR3 region has the DNA TGTGCCAGCAGCGGACGGACAAATGAGCAGTTCTTC. Its translation: CASSGRTNEQFF.

This clonotype was seen at least ten times. The chain has TRBV5-1 and TRBJ2-1, with 8 positions matching TRBD1. This CDR3 has 15 amino acids. The germline gives CDR1 SGHRS, CDR2 YFSETQ. J was trimmed by 6 bases and V by 0 bases; bases with no gene match: 5. The CDR3 coding sequence is TGCGCCAGCAGCTTGGGCGGACAGGGTTCCAATGAGCAGTTCTTC. Amino acids: CASSLGGQGSNEQFF.

The chain has TRBV11-2 and TRBJ1-1; TRBD1 might be the D (5 bases). CDR1 SGHAT and CDR2 FQNNGV come from the germline V gene. CDR3 length: 14 amino acids. V shed 5 bases and J shed 11 bases, with 21 bases lying between them. Written as DNA, the CDR3 is TGTGCCAGCAGCCACCCGACCAACGGGGCGGCGGCTTTCTTT. Its protein product is CASSHPTNGAAAFF.

The chain has TRBV3-1 and TRBJ2-1; the D gene is possibly TRBD2 (6 bases). V lost 2 bases and J 3 bases, leaving 14 bases between the germline ends. Germline V gene sequence: CDR1 LGHDT, CDR2 YNNKEL (reference sequence). This CDR3 has 16 amino acids. The CDR3 loop reads CASSQTDGGGYNEQFF. Here the CDR3 DNA reads TGTGCCAGCAGCCAAACTGACGGGGGAGGCTACAATGAGCAGTTCTTC.

This clonotype came up a few times. This chain connects TRBV10-1 to TRBJ2-1; D is perhaps TRBD1 (5 bases). CDR1 is WNHNN and CDR2 is SYGVQD in the germline V gene (reference sequence). CDR3 length: 17 amino acids. Trimming stripped 0 bases from V and 0 bases from J, with 12 bases between. CDR3 DNA: TGCGCCAGCAGTGAGTCTGGCAGGGCCTCCTCCTACAATGAGCAGTTCTTC. Its protein product is CASSESGRASSYNEQFF.